This entry features one T cell receptor (beta chain) sequence. The antigen is not known. This specimen belongs to a study of OX40 agonist ivuxolimab in advanced cancers. Study at large: Enrolled patients in dose escalation had cancers that were hepatocellular carcinoma, melanoma, renal cell or head and neck cancer. In three patients, partial responses were observed, one with hepatocellular carcinoma and two with cutaneous melanoma.

Germline CDR1 reads MGHDK; CDR2 reads SYGVNS. Deletions cut 4 bases from V and 0 bases from J, with 7 bases between. The CDR3 is 15 residues long. Repertoires were generated with immunoSEQ multiplex PCR, while TCRdb's copy carries only in-frame clones and drops some. The table lists about 42,000 clones, more than 80% of them singletons. General study results and limits: Low normalized clonal expansion also occurred in some nonresponding patients. Partial responders at 0.1-3.0 mg/kg showed near-lowest clonal expansion.

The V and J genes are TRBV25-1 and TRBJ2-6, with D possibly matching TRBD2 (5 bases). The origin of this receptor is an adult with an advanced solid tumor such as melanoma, head and neck, liver or kidney cancer. The material was CD4+ or CD8+ T cells sorted from blood, obtained in a trial of the OX40 agonist ivuxolimab. The CDR3 spells CASSGESSGANVLTF. CDR3 bases: TGTGCCAGCAGTGGGGAGAGCTCTGGGGCCAACGTCCTGACTTTC.